This TCR beta chain was found in a study of Graves' ophthalmopathy and Graves' hyperthyroidism (dated by TCRdb to the late 2010s). Regarding the research as a whole: Peripheral blood was collected at initial diagnosis, before any treatment. The study used signatures of the TCR beta repertoire to tell Graves' ophthalmopathy apart from Graves' hyperthyroidism and to predict which patients would progress to ophthalmopathy. In total, 135 blood samples were TCR-sequenced: 43 ophthalmopathy, approximately 80 hyperthyroidism and some 17 hyperthyroidism-to-ophthalmopathy patients. To explore V-J signatures distinguishing ophthalmopathy from hyperthyroidism, a discovery set of under 110 patients (43 ophthalmopathy, 57 stable hyperthyroidism) was enrolled. The independent validation cohort included approximately 19 hyperthyroidism patients plus 17 patients who later progressed from hyperthyroidism to ophthalmopathy. T-cell repertoires of thyroid tissue and blood were compared in 5 or 6 hyperthyroidism patients. Once sampling was done, hyperthyroidism patients were given methimazole at a starting dose of 30 mg daily, while ophthalmopathy patients were given high-dose intravenous methylprednisolone. The 80 to 100 discovery patients were randomly divided into training and test sets at a 7:3 ratio.

For repertoire sequencing, TCR beta CDR3 regions were amplified from RNA transcripts. The first round was an RT-PCR using HTBI primers with the Qiagen OneStep RT-PCR kit, and this first round was followed by a second-round multiplex PCR, then size selection and purification. Sequencing of the libraries was carried out on an Illumina HiSeq2000 in paired-end mode with 100 bp reads. The authors' analysis ran thus. SOAPnuke was used for read processing, and reads with adapters, uncalled bases, a mean Phred below 15, or no exact constant-primer or identifier match were discarded. High-quality paired reads were merged with COPE v1.2.5. Each unique nucleotide sequence was treated as a clonotype, and MiTCR v1.1 was used to align the clonotypes to the IMGT TRB V, D and J references. Analysis was restricted to V-J combinations with a frequency above 0.0001, which covered 99% to 99.2% of repertoires. For each V-J combination, a TCR clonal expansion and chaos score was defined as F50 clonal expansion divided by the chaos observed in the TCRdist matrix. Welch's t-statistics and random forest were used to narrow the features down to roughly twelve V-J combinations, which were then fed into a naive Bayes classifier. The similarity between thyroid and blood repertoires was quantified using the Morisita-Horn index. TCRdb trimmed the raw reads at Q25, called clones with MiXCR and kept productive beta chains. Rows are unified per CDR3 protein, each entry keeping the most common DNA and genes. TCRdb, not the original authors, processed these V and J calls. This sample has about 400,000 distinct CDR3 sequences in its table, and 21% of those were observed once. The ten largest clones represent under 3% of the sample.

The study at large found these results: Most expanded thyroid clonotypes with frequency above 0.001 were also detected in blood, suggesting blood repertoires may reflect the thyroid immune response. In validation, the model predicted ophthalmopathy progression with roughly 68% sensitivity and approximately 75% specificity; some 13 predicted patients were CT-confirmed with GO in a median of approximately six months. In cross-validation, the 13-signature model distinguished ophthalmopathy from stable hyperthyroidism with approximately 88% sensitivity and just under 84% specificity, and in the test set the corresponding values were around 78% and 73%. Sample size was not predetermined statistically, and investigators were not blinded to group allocation.

The trim is 3 bases for V and 0 bases for J, with a gap of 9 bases between the germline ends. From the cysteine through the phenylalanine, the CDR3 covers 13 amino acids. The read is trimmed to its CDR3 DNA, 39 bases read in frame from base 1. The germline V gene (reference sequence) gives CDR1 as DFQATT and CDR2 as SNEGSKA. Hyperthyroidism was defined as stable when no progression to ophthalmopathy occurred within 18 months of follow-up. Patients with hyperthyroidism were aged 18 to 65 years, had been newly diagnosed, and had a disease duration of less than 2 months. Patients with other autoimmune diseases, uncontrolled infections, pregnancy or lactation were excluded from the study. Diagnosis was based on clinical symptoms, serum thyroxine, TRAb, thyroid ultrasound and orbital computed tomography. Ficoll-Paque density gradient centrifugation was used to isolate PBMCs from around 10 ml of fresh peripheral blood. Total RNA was extracted using Trizol reagent, and RNA quality was checked on an Agilent 2100 Bioanalyzer.

This clonotype was counted at least ten times. There is no known antigen for this receptor. Base qualities were left out, and no much larger clone turns up one base away. This TCR was sampled from a woman aged 18-29 years with stable Graves' hyperthyroidism. Donor details come from another sample of the same person, matched by shared clones. The V and J segments used are TRBV20-1 and TRBJ2-7, with TRBD2 as a weak D call on 6 bases. Material: peripheral blood. The CDR3 here reads CSASGGSSYEQYF. At the DNA level, the sequence is TGCAGTGCTAGCGGGGGAAGCTCCTACGAGCAGTACTTC.